The present TCR beta chain was sequenced within a study of cytomegalovirus exposure and HLA in healthy donors. The primer mix had 60 Vbeta and 13 Jbeta primers. Authors' analysis steps: A later analysis tallied approximately 87 million unique TCR beta chains, 8.5 million to 11 million of them shared. Measured with immunoSEQ multiplex PCR; TCRdb has only the in-frame clones, and not every one. Clone size and V and J calls were adopted from that table, with D and trimming inferred from the DNA. The sample has roughly 130,000 clones; over 65% are singletons. Per germline, CDR1 LGHNA and CDR2 YSLEER. J gave up 4 bases and V 1 base, and 4 bases lay outside the gene matches. The CDR3 loop spans 15 amino acids.

Sample: PBMCs. The gene calls are TRBV4-3 and TRBJ2-3; 8 bases match TRBD2. The source of this sequence is a man aged 18-30 years in good health and CMV-seropositive. The CDR3 reads CASSQGTGGPDTQYF. CDR3 sequence (DNA): TGCGCCAGCAGCCAAGGGACGGGAGGGCCAGATACGCAGTATTTT.